This record covers a single T cell receptor (beta chain). What it binds is unknown. PCR was performed using 60 Vbeta and 13 Jbeta primers. Some clones are missing from TCRdb's copy, which holds only in-frame ones; the method was immunoSEQ multiplex PCR. This table has roughly 150,000 clones, around 76% appearing once. This record belongs to a study of cytomegalovirus exposure and HLA in healthy donors. Notes on the study in general: Overall, approximately 150 TCR beta chains were annotated as cytomegalovirus-associated. Prior analysis indicated that the majority of TCR beta V segments exhibited productivity approximately 87% or approximately 30% of the time.

This sequence was found in a girl aged 10-17 years in good health and CMV-seropositive. The sample comprised PBMCs.

In DNA, the CDR3 is TGCGCCAGCAGCCGGACAGGGAGCGGAGAAAAACTGTTTTTT. Protein sequence: CASSRTGSGEKLFF. V gene TRBV5-1 combines with J gene TRBJ1-4, with 8 bases matching TRBD1. V gave up 4 bases and J gave up 8 bases; unmatched junction bases: 7. CDR1 and CDR2 from the germline V gene are SGHRS and YFSETQ. The CDR3 totals 14 residues.